This T cell receptor beta chain was retrieved from a study of somatic mutations in cytotoxic T cells in rheumatoid arthritis. Study outcomes and limitations: Levels of CD8+ T-cell clonality in rheumatoid arthritis patients were statistically indistinguishable from those seen in age-matched healthy controls, with no significant difference.

TCRdb keeps only in-frame clones here, not all; method: immunoSEQ multiplex PCR. Of about 25,000 clones listed, over 65% were seen once; the top ten hold more than 7.5%. Notes on this clone: Its antigen is undetermined. Other DNA sequences within the sample encode an identical CDR3.

Isolating CD4+ and CD8+ cells involved positive magnetic bead selection on an AutoMACS. Their purity was then checked by flow cytometry. This clonotype originated in a woman aged 18-29 years in good health. Material for sequencing was CD8+ T cells sorted from blood.

Written as DNA, the CDR3 is TGTGCCAGCTCAATTCCGGGACAGGACTACGAGCAGTACTTC. Translated, it gives CASSIPGQDYEQYF. The rearrangement uses TRBV18 and TRBJ2-7, with TRBD1 identical over 8 bases. V was clipped by 5 bases and J by 3 bases; unmatched bases: 6. CDR1 and CDR2 (germline): KGHSH, LQKENI. CDR3 length: 14 amino acids.